This T cell receptor beta chain was profiled in a study of post-analysis software for immune sequencing data. Germline values: CDR1 DFQATT, CDR2 SNEGSKA (reference sequence). The CDR3 has 15 amino acids. Trimming shortened V by 2 bases and J by 8 bases, and 18 bases separated the two germline ends. Study results and limitations: The study found TRBV5-6, TRBV5-1 and TRBV20-1 among several TRBV segments more frequent in patients than controls.

This clonotype has more than one count but fewer than ten. What it recognizes is unknown. Presence of unique molecular identifiers characterized the TCR beta cDNA libraries. Via MiXCR, TCRdb re-called the PCR reads, giving one row per CDR3 protein. The table has hundreds of thousands of distinct CDR3 sequences, approximately 59% seen once; the top ten hold around 10%. This clonotype was sampled from a girl aged 2 to 9 with multiple sclerosis. J is TRBJ1-4 and V is TRBV20-1, with D hard to call. The source material was blood. This CDR3 is CSARPPGSQREKLFF. CDR3 coding DNA: TGCAGTGCTAGACCCCCTGGGAGTCAGAGGGAAAAACTGTTTTTT.